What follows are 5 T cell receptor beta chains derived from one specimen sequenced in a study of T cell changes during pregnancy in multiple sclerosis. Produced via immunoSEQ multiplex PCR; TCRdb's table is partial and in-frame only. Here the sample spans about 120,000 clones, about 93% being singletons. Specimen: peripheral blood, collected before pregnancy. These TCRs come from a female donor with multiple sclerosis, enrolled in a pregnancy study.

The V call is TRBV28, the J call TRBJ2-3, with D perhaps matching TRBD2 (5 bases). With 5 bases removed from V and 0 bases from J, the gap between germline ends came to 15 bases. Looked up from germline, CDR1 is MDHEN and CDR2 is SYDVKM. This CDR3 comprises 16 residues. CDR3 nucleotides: TGTGCCAGCAGTGAAAGCACGGGGTACAGCACAGATACGCAGTATTTT. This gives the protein CASSESTGYSTDTQYF. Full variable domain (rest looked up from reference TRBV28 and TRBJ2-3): DVKVTQSSRYLVKRTGEKVFLECVQDMDHENMFWYRQDPGLGLRLIYFSYDVKMKEKGDIPEGYSVSREKKERFSLILESASTNQTSMYLCASSESTGYSTDTQYFGPGTRLTVL.

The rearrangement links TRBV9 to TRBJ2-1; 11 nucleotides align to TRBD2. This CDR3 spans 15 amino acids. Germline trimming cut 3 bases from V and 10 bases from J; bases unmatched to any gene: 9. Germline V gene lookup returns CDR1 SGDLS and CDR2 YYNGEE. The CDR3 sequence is CASSARTSGSQEQFF. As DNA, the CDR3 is TGTGCCAGCAGCGCCCGGACTAGCGGGTCGCAGGAGCAGTTCTTC.

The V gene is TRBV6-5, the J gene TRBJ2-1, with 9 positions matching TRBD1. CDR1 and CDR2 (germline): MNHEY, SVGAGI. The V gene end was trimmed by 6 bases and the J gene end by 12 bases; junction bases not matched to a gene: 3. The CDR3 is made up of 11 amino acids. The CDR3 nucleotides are TGTGCCAGCAGCCAGGGACAGGGGCAGTTCTTC. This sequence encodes CASSQGQGQFF.

CDR3 loop: CASSYLGQTTNTEAFF. The CDR3 DNA reads TGTGCCAGCAGTTATCTGGGACAGACTACGAACACTGAAGCTTTCTTT. The chain is built from TRBV6-5 and TRBJ1-1, with 7 bases aligning to TRBD1. This CDR3 is built from 16 residues. Germline assignment: CDR1 MNHEY and CDR2 SVGAGI. Losses at the gene ends were 3 bases for V and 1 base for J; bases not matched to a gene: 8.

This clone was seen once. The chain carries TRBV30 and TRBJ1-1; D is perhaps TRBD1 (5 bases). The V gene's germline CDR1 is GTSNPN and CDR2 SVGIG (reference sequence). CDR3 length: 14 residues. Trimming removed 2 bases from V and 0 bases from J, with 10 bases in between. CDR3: CAWSPGGMNTEAFF. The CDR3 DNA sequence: TGTGCCTGGAGTCCCGGGGGGATGAACACTGAAGCTTTCTTT.